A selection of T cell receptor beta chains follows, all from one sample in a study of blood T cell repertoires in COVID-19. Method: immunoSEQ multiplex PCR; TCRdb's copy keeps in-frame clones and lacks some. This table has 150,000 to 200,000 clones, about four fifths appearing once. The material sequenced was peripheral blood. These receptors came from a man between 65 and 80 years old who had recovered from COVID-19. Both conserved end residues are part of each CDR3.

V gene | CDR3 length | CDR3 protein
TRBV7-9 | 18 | CASSLLAGLAGNTGELFF
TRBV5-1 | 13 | CASSLAGGIEQYF
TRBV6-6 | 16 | CASSYLMGGSYNEQFF
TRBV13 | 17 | CASSLKVRGPNTGELFF
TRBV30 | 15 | CAWSSGGATTYEQYF
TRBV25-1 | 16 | CASSPPSSGRVYEQFF
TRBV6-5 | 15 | CASSYSDRVDTEAFF
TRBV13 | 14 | CASSIQKSNQPQHF
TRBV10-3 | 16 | CAIRIYRDRGENEQFF
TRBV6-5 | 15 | CATADFRSGANVLTF
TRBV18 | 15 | CASSPNSGSTDTQYF
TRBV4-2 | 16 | CASSPGTSGRADTQYF
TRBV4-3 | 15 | CASSPSGLSSYEQYF
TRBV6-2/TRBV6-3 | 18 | CASSYSTRLAGGSYEQYF
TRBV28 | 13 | CASSTGYNSPLHF
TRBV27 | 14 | CASSLSSQYTEAFF
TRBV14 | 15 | CASSQAGTSGRASFF
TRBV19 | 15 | CASSIPGQGSTEAFF
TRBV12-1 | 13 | CASSFHREETQYF
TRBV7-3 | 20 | CASSLWEEGTSGRDKYEQYF
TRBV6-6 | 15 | CASSTPGHLQETQYF
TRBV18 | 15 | CASSPPGTSGSFRFF
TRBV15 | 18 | CATSRPGVASGRRNEQFF
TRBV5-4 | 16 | CASRPMTSGSVNEQFF
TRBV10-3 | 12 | CAISSTGTEAFF
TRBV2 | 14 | CASSRQGSNQPQHF
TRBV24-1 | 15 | CATSVGQGAPNEQFF
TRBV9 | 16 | CASSGTSGGSYNEQFF
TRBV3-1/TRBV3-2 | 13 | CASSLLGSYEQYF
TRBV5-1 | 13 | CENYRGSSYEQYF
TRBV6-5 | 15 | CASRPNRDGDYEQYF
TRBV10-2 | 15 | CASSESLAGHNEQFF
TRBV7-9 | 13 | CASSRSPGGELFF
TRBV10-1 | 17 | CASSPGTSGPNTGELFF
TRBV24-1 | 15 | CATSDPGLALETQYF
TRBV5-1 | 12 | CASRLQGEKLFF
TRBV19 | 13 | CASSTGTGQIQYF
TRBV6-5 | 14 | CASSYGEVRTEAFF
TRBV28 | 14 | CASSFLGGSYGYTF
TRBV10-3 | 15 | CAISAQQGARIGYTF
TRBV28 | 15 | CASSFRGATNEKLFF